This is a list of T cell receptor beta chains from one sample in a study of blood T cell repertoires in COVID-19. Clones were sequenced by immunoSEQ multiplex PCR, and TCRdb holds only the in-frame ones, with some missing. The sample holds fewer than 85,000 clones, approximately 90% seen once. The specimen sequenced was peripheral blood. These receptors came from a man aged 45-65 years with active COVID-19. CDR3s include the opening cysteine and the closing phenylalanine or tryptophan. The D gene is left open where the match is weak. Clone size, where shown, is once, few, many, or a class for clones that have expanded.

j_call: TRBJ2-3; v_call: TRBV27; clone_size: .; d_call: .; cdr3_aa: CASSKEGADTQYF; cdr3_nt: TGTGCCAGCAGCAAAGAGGGGGCAGATACGCAGTATTTT
j_call: TRBJ2-1; v_call: TRBV11-2; clone_size: .; d_call: .; cdr3_aa: CASSLSGGNPHNEQFF; cdr3_nt: TGTGCCAGCAGCTTGTCGGGGGGCAACCCCCACAATGAGCAGTTCTTC
j_call: TRBJ2-3; v_call: TRBV2; clone_size: few; d_call: .; cdr3_aa: CASSEISGTYTDTQYF; cdr3_nt: TGTGCCAGCAGTGAAATTTCGGGAACTTACACAGATACGCAGTATTTT
j_call: TRBJ1-4; v_call: TRBV9; clone_size: .; d_call: .; cdr3_aa: CASSAAGVTNEKLFF; cdr3_nt: TGTGCCAGCAGCGCCGCAGGGGTAACTAATGAAAAACTGTTTTTT
j_call: TRBJ1-2; v_call: TRBV5-6; clone_size: .; d_call: .; cdr3_aa: CASSFRGSNYGYTF; cdr3_nt: TGTGCCAGCAGCTTCAGGGGCTCTAACTATGGCTACACCTTC
j_call: TRBJ1-5; v_call: TRBV7-9; clone_size: .; d_call: .; cdr3_aa: CASSDQGAGGQPQHF; cdr3_nt: TGTGCCAGCAGCGACCAAGGGGCCGGGGGTCAGCCCCAGCATTTT
j_call: TRBJ2-2; v_call: TRBV5-4; clone_size: .; d_call: TRBD1; cdr3_aa: CASSTGQKNTGELFF; cdr3_nt: TGTGCCAGCAGCACGGGACAGAAAAACACCGGGGAGCTGTTTTTT
j_call: TRBJ1-2; v_call: TRBV4-2; clone_size: once; d_call: .; cdr3_aa: CASSQETPLRTF; cdr3_nt: TGTGCCAGCAGCCAAGAAACTCCCCTGAGGACCTTC
j_call: TRBJ2-6; v_call: TRBV11-3; clone_size: .; d_call: .; cdr3_aa: CASAFTGANVLTF; cdr3_nt: TGTGCCAGCGCGTTTACTGGGGCCAACGTCCTGACTTTC
j_call: TRBJ2-7; v_call: TRBV15; clone_size: .; d_call: .; cdr3_aa: CATSPGSSSYEQYF; cdr3_nt: TGTGCCACCAGTCCGGGTTCTAGCTCCTACGAGCAGTACTTC
j_call: TRBJ1-1; v_call: TRBV4-3; clone_size: once; d_call: TRBD1; cdr3_aa: CASSQGVRGLNTEAFF; cdr3_nt: TGCGCCAGCAGCCAAGGAGTCAGGGGGCTGAACACTGAAGCTTTCTTT
j_call: TRBJ1-4; v_call: TRBV18; clone_size: .; d_call: .; cdr3_aa: CASSPMTGREKLFF; cdr3_nt: TGTGCCAGCTCACCCATGACCGGGAGGGAAAAACTGTTTTTT
j_call: TRBJ1-5; v_call: TRBV6-5; clone_size: .; d_call: TRBD1; cdr3_aa: CASSYTGGSNQPQHF; cdr3_nt: TGTGCCAGCAGTTACACAGGGGGGAGCAATCAGCCCCAGCATTTT
j_call: TRBJ1-2; v_call: TRBV9; clone_size: .; d_call: TRBD1; cdr3_aa: CASSVVSGGGYTF; cdr3_nt: TGTGCCAGCAGCGTAGTTTCAGGGGGTGGCTACACCTTC
j_call: TRBJ1-5; v_call: TRBV4-1; clone_size: once; d_call: .; cdr3_aa: CASSHTEIQPQHF; cdr3_nt: TGCGCCAGCAGCCACACAGAGATTCAGCCCCAGCATTTT
j_call: TRBJ2-5; v_call: TRBV19; clone_size: .; d_call: .; cdr3_aa: CASSIGLVKGETQYF; cdr3_nt: TGTGCCAGTAGTATAGGACTAGTAAAGGGAGAGACCCAGTACTTC
j_call: TRBJ2-7; v_call: TRBV10-1; clone_size: .; d_call: .; cdr3_aa: CASSDSSYEQYF; cdr3_nt: TGCGCCAGCAGTGACAGCTCCTACGAGCAGTACTTC
j_call: TRBJ2-4; v_call: TRBV4-1; clone_size: .; d_call: .; cdr3_aa: CASSQVGTPIF; cdr3_nt: TGCGCCAGCAGCCAAGTCGGGACTCCAATCTTC
j_call: TRBJ1-1; v_call: TRBV4-3; clone_size: once; d_call: .; cdr3_aa: CASSQMGGIENTEAFF; cdr3_nt: TGCGCCAGCAGCCAGATGGGGGGGATCGAGAACACTGAAGCTTTCTTT
j_call: TRBJ2-5; v_call: TRBV7-9; clone_size: .; d_call: TRBD2; cdr3_aa: CASSLAGTSRETQYF; cdr3_nt: TGTGCCAGCAGCTTAGCTGGGACTAGCAGAGAGACCCAGTACTTC
j_call: TRBJ1-1; v_call: TRBV5-4; clone_size: .; d_call: .; cdr3_aa: CASSLGGFNTEAFF; cdr3_nt: TGTGCCAGCAGCTTAGGAGGATTCAACACTGAAGCTTTCTTT
j_call: TRBJ1-4; v_call: TRBV12-3/TRBV12-4; clone_size: .; d_call: .; cdr3_aa: CASTGSPNEKLFF; cdr3_nt: TGTGCCAGCACAGGCTCCCCGAATGAAAAACTGTTTTTT
j_call: TRBJ1-2; v_call: TRBV29-1; clone_size: .; d_call: .; cdr3_aa: CSAEAKRNYGYTF; cdr3_nt: TGCAGCGCCGAAGCCAAAAGAAACTATGGCTACACCTTC
j_call: TRBJ2-1; v_call: TRBV7-9; clone_size: .; d_call: .; cdr3_aa: CASSLVSVAEHNEQFF; cdr3_nt: TGTGCCAGCAGCTTAGTAAGTGTGGCGGAACACAATGAGCAGTTCTTC
j_call: TRBJ1-1; v_call: TRBV18; clone_size: few; d_call: .; cdr3_aa: CASSPRQTPEAFF; cdr3_nt: TGTGCCAGCTCACCACGACAGACCCCTGAAGCTTTCTTT
j_call: TRBJ1-2; v_call: TRBV6-2/TRBV6-3; clone_size: .; d_call: .; cdr3_aa: CASSYFMADYGYTF; cdr3_nt: TGTGCCAGCAGTTACTTCATGGCAGACTATGGCTACACCTTC
j_call: TRBJ2-3; v_call: TRBV15; clone_size: .; d_call: .; cdr3_aa: CATSKGTLSGLGSQYF; cdr3_nt: TGTGCCACCAGCAAGGGGACTTTATCTGGCCTGGGTTCGCAGTATTTT
j_call: TRBJ2-5; v_call: TRBV2; clone_size: few; d_call: TRBD2; cdr3_aa: CASSEEKASGGETQYF; cdr3_nt: TGTGCCAGCAGTGAAGAGAAAGCTAGCGGGGGAGAGACCCAGTACTTC